The clone carrying this T cell receptor beta chain was seen a single time. Its antigen is not identified. Between the trimmed V and J ends, which lost 2 bases and 2 bases, there was a span of 9 bases. This CDR3 is 14 amino acids long. The germline V gene encodes CDR1 SGHRS and CDR2 YFSETQ. This entry is derived from a study of OX40 agonist ivuxolimab in advanced cancers. Study summary: Participants averaged approximately 60 years of age (range about 23 to 79) and were roughly 80% male.

Repertoires were generated with immunoSEQ multiplex PCR, while TCRdb's copy carries only in-frame clones and drops some. Here the sample spans about 72,000 clones, around 83% being singletons. Study outcomes and limitations: In the 0.1 to 3.0 mg/kg range, CD4+ and CD8+ blood T cells had expanded clonally by week 6.

The clonotype originates from an adult with an advanced solid tumor such as melanoma, head and neck, liver or kidney cancer. Material: CD4+ or CD8+ T cells sorted from blood, obtained in a trial of the OX40 agonist ivuxolimab. This rearrangement joins TRBV5-1 to TRBJ2-3, with D tentatively TRBD2 (6 bases). Here the CDR3 reads CASSLGTVTDTQYF. In DNA, the CDR3 is TGCGCCAGCAGCTTAGGGACTGTCACAGATACGCAGTATTTT.